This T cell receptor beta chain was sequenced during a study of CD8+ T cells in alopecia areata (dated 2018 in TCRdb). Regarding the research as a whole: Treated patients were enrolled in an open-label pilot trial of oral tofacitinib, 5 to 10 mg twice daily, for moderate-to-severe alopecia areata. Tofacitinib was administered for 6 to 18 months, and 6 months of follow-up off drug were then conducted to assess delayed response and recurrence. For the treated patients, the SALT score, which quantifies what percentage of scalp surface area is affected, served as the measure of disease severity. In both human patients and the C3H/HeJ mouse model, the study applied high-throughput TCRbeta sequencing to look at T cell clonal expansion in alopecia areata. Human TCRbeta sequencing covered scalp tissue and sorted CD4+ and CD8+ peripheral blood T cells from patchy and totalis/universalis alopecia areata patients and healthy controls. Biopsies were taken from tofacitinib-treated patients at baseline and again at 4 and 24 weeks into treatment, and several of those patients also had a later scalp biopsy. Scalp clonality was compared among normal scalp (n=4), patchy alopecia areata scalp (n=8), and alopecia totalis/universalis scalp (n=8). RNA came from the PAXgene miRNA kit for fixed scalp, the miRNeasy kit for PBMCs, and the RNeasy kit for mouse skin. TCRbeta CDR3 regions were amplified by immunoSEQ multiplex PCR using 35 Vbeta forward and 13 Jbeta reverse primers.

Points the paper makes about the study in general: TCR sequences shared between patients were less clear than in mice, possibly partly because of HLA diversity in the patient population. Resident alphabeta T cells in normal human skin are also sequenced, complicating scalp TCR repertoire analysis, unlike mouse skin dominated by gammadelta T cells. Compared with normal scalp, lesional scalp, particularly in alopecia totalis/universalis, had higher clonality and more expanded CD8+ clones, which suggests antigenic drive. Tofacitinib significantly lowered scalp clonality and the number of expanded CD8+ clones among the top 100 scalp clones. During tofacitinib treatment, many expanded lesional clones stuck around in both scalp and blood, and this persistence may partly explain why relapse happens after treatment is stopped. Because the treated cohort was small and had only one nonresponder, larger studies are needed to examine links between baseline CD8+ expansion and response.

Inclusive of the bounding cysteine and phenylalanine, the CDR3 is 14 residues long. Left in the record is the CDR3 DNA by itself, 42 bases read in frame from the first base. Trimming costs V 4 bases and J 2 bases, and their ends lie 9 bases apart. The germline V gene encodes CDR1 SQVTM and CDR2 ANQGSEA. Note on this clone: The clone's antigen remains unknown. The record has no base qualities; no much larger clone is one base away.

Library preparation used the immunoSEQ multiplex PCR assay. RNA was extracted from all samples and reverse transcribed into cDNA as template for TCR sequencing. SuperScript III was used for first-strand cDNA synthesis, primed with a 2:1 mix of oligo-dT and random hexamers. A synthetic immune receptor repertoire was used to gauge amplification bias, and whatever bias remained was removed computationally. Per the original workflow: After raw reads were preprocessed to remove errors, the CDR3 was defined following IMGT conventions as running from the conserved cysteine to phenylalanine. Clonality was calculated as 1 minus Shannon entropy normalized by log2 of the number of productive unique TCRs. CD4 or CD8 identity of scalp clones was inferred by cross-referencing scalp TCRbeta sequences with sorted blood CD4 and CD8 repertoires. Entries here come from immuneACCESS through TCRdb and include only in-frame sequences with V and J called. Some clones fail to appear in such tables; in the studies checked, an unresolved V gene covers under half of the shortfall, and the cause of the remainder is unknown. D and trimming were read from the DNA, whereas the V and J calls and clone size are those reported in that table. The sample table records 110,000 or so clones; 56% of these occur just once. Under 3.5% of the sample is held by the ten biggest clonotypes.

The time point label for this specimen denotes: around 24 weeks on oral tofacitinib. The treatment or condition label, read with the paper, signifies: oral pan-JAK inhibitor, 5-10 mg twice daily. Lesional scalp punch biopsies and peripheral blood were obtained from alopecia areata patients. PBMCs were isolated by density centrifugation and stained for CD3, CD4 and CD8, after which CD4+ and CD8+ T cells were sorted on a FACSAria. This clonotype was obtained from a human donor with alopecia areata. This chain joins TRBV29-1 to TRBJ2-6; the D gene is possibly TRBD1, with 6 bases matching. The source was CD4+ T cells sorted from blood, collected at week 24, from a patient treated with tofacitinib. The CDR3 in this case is CSVVGGPGANVLTF. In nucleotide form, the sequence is TGCAGCGTTGTTGGGGGCCCTGGGGCCAACGTCCTGACTTTC.